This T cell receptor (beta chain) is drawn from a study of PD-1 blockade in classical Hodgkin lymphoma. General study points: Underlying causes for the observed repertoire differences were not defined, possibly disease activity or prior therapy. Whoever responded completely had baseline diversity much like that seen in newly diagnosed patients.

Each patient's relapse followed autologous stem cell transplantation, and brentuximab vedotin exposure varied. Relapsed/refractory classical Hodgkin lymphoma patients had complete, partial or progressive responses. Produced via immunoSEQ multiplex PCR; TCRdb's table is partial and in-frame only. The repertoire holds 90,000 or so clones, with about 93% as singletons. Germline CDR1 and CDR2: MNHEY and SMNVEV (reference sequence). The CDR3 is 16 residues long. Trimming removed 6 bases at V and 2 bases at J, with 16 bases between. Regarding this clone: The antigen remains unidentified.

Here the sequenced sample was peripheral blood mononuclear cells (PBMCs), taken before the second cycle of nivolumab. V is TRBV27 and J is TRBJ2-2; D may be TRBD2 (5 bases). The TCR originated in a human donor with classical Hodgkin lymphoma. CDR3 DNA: TGTGCCAGCAGACCTTTTGGTGAGGGAAACACCGGGGAGCTGTTTTTT. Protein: CASRPFGEGNTGELFF.